This TCR beta chain is drawn from a study of T cell clonality in common variable immunodeficiency. This clone was seen many times. The read comes to an end 3 residues before the CDR3 does, leaving the germline J gene to fill in the end. In germline, CDR1 is DFQATT, CDR2 SNEGSKA (reference sequence). Trimming pared 8 bases from V and 5 bases from J, leaving 17 bases between. The CDR3 totals 13 residues. Equal genomic DNA amounts from CVID and control samples were sequenced. TCRdb keeps only in-frame clones here, not all; method: immunoSEQ multiplex PCR. Sampling found about 35,000 clones, none seen once.

The clonotype was recovered from a person between 18 and 75 years old in good health. V usage is TRBV20-1 and J usage is TRBJ2-3; D gene uncertain. Sequencing was carried out using peripheral blood mononuclear cells. CDR3 sequence reads: CSPTPAGGDTQYF. Incomplete CDR3 DNA: TGCAGTCCAACTCCTGCCGGCGGAGATACG.